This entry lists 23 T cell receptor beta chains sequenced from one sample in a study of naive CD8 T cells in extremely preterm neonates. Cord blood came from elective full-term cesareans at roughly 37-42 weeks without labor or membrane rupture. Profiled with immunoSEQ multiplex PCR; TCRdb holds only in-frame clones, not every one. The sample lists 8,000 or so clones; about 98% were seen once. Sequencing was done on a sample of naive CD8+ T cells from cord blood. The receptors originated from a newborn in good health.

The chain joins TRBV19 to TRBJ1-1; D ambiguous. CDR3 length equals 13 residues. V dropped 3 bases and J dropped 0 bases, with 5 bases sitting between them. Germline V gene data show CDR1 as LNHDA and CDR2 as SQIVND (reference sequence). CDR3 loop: CASSIAMNTEAFF. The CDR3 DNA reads TGTGCCAGTAGTATTGCTATGAACACTGAAGCTTTCTTT.

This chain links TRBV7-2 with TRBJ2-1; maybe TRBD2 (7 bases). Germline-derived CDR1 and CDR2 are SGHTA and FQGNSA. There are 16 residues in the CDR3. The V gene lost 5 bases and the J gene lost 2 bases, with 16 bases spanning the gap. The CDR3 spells CASSRWGGAPYNEQFF. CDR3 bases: TGTGCCAGCAGCCGTTGGGGGGGGGCCCCCTACAATGAGCAGTTCTTC.

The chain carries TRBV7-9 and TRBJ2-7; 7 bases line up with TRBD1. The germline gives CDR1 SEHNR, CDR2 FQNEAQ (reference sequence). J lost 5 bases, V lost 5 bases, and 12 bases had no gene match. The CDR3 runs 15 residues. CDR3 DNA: TGTGCCAGCAGCCCAAGAAGAGGGGGCCTCGACGAGCAGTACTTC. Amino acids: CASSPRRGGLDEQYF.

CDR3 DNA sequence: TGCAGCGTTGAAGAGATAGCCACCGGGGAGCTGTTTTTT. This translates into CSVEEIATGELFF. The chain uses TRBV29-1 and TRBJ2-2; D ambiguous. Germline loops: CDR1 SQVTM, CDR2 ANQGSEA. The CDR3 has 13 residues. Trimming left V 0 bases short and J 4 bases short, with 6 bases between.

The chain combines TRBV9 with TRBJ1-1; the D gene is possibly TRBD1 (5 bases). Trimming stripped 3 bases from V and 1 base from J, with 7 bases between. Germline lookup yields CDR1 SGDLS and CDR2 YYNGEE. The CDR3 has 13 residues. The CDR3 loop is CASSAGGNTEAFF. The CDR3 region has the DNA TGTGCCAGCAGCGCGGGGGGGAACACTGAAGCTTTCTTT.

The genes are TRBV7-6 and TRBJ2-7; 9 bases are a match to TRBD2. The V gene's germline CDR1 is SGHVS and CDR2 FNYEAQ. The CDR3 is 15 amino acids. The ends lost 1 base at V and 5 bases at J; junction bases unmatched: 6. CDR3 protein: CASSLGQRGAHEQYF. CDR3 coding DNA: TGTGCCAGCAGCTTAGGCCAGCGGGGGGCCCACGAGCAGTACTTC.

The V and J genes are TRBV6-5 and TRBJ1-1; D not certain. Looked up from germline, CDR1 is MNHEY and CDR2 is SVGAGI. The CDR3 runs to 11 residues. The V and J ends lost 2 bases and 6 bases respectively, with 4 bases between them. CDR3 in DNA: TGTGCCAGCAGTTACGGGCCTGAAGCTTTCTTT. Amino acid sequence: CASSYGPEAFF.

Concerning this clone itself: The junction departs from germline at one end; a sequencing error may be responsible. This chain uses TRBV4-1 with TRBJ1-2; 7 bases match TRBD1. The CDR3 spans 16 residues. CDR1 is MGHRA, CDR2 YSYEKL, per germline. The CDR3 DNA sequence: TGTGCCAGCAGCCAAGATCCAGGCGGGACAGATCATGGCTACACCTTC. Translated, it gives CASSQDPGGTDHGYTF.

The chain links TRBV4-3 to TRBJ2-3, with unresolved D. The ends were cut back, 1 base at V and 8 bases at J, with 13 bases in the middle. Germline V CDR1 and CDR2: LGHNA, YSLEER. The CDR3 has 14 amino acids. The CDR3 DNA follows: TGCGCCAGCAGCCAAGCCCCCCTTTATGTTACGCAGTATTTT. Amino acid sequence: CASSQAPLYVTQYF.

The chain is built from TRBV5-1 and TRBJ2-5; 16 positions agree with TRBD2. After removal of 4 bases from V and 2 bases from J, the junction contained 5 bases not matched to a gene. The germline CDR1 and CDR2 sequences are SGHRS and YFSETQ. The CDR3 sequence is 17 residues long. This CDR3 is CASSRGLAGGPQETQYF. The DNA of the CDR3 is TGCGCCAGCAGCAGGGGACTAGCGGGGGGGCCTCAAGAGACCCAGTACTTC.

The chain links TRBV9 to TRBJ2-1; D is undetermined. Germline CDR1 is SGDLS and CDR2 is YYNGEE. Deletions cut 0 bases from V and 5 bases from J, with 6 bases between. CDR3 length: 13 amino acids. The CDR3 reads CASSVDYHNEQFF. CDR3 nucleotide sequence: TGTGCCAGCAGCGTAGACTATCACAATGAGCAGTTCTTC.

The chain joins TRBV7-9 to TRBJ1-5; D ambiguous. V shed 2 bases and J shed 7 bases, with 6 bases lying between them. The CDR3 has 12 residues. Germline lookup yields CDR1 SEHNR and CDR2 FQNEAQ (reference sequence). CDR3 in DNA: TGTGCCAGCAGCTTACTCGGGCAGCCCCAGCATTTT. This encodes CASSLLGQPQHF.

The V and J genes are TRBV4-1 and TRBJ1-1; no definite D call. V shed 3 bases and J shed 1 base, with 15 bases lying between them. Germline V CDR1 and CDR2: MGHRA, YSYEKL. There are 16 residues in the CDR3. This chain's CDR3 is CASSHHSQRRNTEAFF. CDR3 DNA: TGCGCCAGCAGCCACCACTCCCAGCGGAGGAACACTGAAGCTTTCTTT.

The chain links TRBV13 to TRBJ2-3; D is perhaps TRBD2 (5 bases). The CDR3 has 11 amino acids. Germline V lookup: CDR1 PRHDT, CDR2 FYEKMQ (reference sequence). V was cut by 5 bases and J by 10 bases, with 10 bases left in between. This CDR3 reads CASSPRRAQYF. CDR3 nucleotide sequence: TGTGCCAGCAGCCCCCGGCGGGCGCAGTATTTT.

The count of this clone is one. The CDR3 DNA follows: TGTGCCAGCAGCTGGGGCGGATCAGATACGCAGTATTTT. Protein product: CASSWGGSDTQYF. The chain couples TRBV7-3 to TRBJ2-3, with D possibly matching TRBD1 (5 bases). The V gene lost 4 bases and the J gene lost 4 bases, with 9 bases spanning the gap. CDR1 is SGHTA and CDR2 is FQGTGA in the germline V gene. This CDR3 contains 13 residues.

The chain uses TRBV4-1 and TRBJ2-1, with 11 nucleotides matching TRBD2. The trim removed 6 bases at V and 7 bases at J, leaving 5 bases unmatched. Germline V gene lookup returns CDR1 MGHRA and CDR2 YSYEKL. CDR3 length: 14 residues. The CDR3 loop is CASSPVAGGNEQFF. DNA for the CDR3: TGCGCCAGCAGTCCCGTAGCGGGGGGGAATGAGCAGTTCTTC.

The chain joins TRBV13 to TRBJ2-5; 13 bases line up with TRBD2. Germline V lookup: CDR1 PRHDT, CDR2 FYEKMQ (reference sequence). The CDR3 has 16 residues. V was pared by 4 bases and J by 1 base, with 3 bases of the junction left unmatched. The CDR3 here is CASSSGLAGAQETQYF. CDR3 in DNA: TGTGCCAGCAGCTCCGGACTAGCGGGGGCCCAAGAGACCCAGTACTTC.

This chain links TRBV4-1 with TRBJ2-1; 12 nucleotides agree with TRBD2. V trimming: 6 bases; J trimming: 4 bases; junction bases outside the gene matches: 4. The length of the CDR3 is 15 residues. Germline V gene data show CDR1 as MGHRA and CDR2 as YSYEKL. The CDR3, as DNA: TGCGCCAGCAGGCGACTAGCGGGGGTTTACAATGAGCAGTTCTTC. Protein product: CASRRLAGVYNEQFF.

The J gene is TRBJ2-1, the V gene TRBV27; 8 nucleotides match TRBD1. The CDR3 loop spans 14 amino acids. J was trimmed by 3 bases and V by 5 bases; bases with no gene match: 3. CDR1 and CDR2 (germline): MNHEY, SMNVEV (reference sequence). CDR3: CASSGQGGYNEQFF. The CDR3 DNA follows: TGTGCCAGCAGTGGACAGGGAGGCTACAATGAGCAGTTCTTC.

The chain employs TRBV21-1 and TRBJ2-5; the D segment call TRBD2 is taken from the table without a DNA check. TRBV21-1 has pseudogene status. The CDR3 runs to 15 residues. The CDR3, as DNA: TGTGCCAGCAGCTCACGGACTAGCGGGGGAGAGACCCAGTACTTC. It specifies CASSSRTSGGETQYF.

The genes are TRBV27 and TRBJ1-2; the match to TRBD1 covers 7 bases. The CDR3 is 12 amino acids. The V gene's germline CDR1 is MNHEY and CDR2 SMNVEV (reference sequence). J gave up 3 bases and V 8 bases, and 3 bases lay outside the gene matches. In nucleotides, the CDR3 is TGTGCCAGCCTAACAGGGGACTATGGCTACACCTTC. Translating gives CASLTGDYGYTF.

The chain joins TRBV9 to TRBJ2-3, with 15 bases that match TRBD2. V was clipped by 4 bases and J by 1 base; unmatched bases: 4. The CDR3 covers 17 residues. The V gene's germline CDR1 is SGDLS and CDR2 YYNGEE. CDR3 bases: TGTGCCAGCAGCTCTCGGACTAGCGGGGGGGGCACAGATACGCAGTATTTT. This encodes CASSSRTSGGGTDTQYF.

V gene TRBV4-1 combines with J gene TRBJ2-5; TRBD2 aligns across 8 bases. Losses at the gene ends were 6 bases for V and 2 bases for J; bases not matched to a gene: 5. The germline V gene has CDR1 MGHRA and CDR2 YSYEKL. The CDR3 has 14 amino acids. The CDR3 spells CASRLAVLQETQYF. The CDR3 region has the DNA TGCGCCAGCAGACTAGCGGTTTTACAAGAGACCCAGTACTTC.